A selection of T cell receptor beta chains follows, all from one sample in a study of cytomegalovirus exposure and HLA in healthy donors. Assay used: immunoSEQ multiplex PCR; TCRdb lists only in-frame clones, some missing. The sample lists about 150,000 clones, roughly three quarters seen once, with approximately 3% in the top ten. The sequencing input was PBMCs. These receptors were collected from a male donor in good health and CMV-seronegative. Both conserved end residues are part of each CDR3. A D gene is named only where the DNA matches it firmly. Size is omitted from some rows. Given values are once, few, many or a class for expanded clones.

>TRBV18|.|TRBJ2-3|.
CASSPPRAPDTQYF
TGTGCCAGCTCACCACCCAGGGCCCCAGATACGCAGTATTTT
>TRBV21-1|.|TRBJ1-1|.
CASSQGFPGQGNTEAFF
TGTGCCAGCAGCCAAGGGTTCCCGGGACAGGGAAACACTGAAGCTTTCTTT
>TRBV5-6|.|TRBJ2-6|.
CASSFLRFSGANVLTF
TGTGCCAGCAGCTTCTTACGGTTCTCTGGGGCCAACGTCCTGACTTTC
>TRBV5-4|TRBD1|TRBJ2-5|.
CASSQRTGVETQYF
TGTGCCAGCAGCCAAAGGACAGGGGTGGAGACCCAGTACTTC
>TRBV6-5|.|TRBJ2-6|.
CASSYSRAAGANVLTF
TGTGCCAGCAGTTACTCGCGCGCCGCTGGGGCCAACGTCCTGACTTTC
>TRBV6-5|TRBD1|TRBJ2-7|.
CASSSRTGFNEQYF
TGTGCCAGCAGTTCACGGACAGGGTTCAACGAGCAGTACTTC
>TRBV28|.|TRBJ1-6|.
CASFAGTYNSPLHF
TGTGCCAGCTTCGCCGGGACATATAATTCACCCCTCCACTTT
>TRBV7-8|.|TRBJ2-1|.
CASSLFGASSVSSYNEQFF
TGTGCCAGCAGCTTATTCGGGGCGTCTAGCGTCAGCTCCTACAATGAGCAGTTCTTC
>TRBV18|.|TRBJ2-7|.
CASSPQGSYEQYF
TGTGCCAGCTCACCACAGGGGTCCTACGAGCAGTACTTC
>TRBV6-6|TRBD1|TRBJ2-5|.
CASSYSRQGPLATQYF
TGTGCCAGCAGTTACTCGAGACAGGGGCCCCTGGCGACCCAGTACTTC
>TRBV18|TRBD1|TRBJ2-5|.
CASSRPGTEETQYF
TGTGCCAGCTCCCGACCCGGGACAGAAGAGACCCAGTACTTC
>TRBV2|.|TRBJ2-7|.
CASSWEVYEQYF
TGTGCCAGCAGTTGGGAGGTATACGAGCAGTACTTC
>TRBV5-1|TRBD2|TRBJ2-5|once
CASSSGTNHQETQYF
TGCGCCAGCAGCTCCGGGACTAACCACCAAGAGACCCAGTACTTC
>TRBV30|TRBD2|TRBJ2-2|.
CAWTPPGTSGGITNTGELFF
TGTGCCTGGACCCCCCCCGGGACTAGCGGGGGGATTACGAACACCGGGGAGCTGTTTTTT
>TRBV18|TRBD1|TRBJ2-5|.
CASSPPGQAETQYF
TGTGCCAGCTCACCTCCGGGACAGGCAGAGACCCAGTACTTC
>TRBV5-1|TRBD2|TRBJ2-1|few
CASSGPTSGNEQFF
TGCGCCAGCAGCGGACCGACTAGCGGCAATGAGCAGTTCTTC
>TRBV19|.|TRBJ1-2|.
CASSIGTEDYGYTF
TGTGCCAGTAGTATAGGGACAGAGGATTATGGCTACACCTTC
>TRBV12-2|.|TRBJ1-4|few
CASRLGASSEKLFF
TGTGCAAGTCGCTTGGGGGCAAGTAGCGAAAAACTGTTTTTT
>TRBV27|TRBD1|TRBJ1-2|.
CATGGQGTTFGGYTF
TGTGCCACCGGAGGACAGGGGACAACTTTCGGAGGCTACACCTTC
>TRBV5-1|TRBD1|TRBJ2-3|.
CASSSGQDDTQYF
TGCGCCAGCAGCTCCGGACAGGACGATACGCAGTATTTT
>TRBV6-5|.|TRBJ1-2|few
CASSGYSYYGYTF
TGTGCCAGCAGTGGCTACAGTTACTATGGCTACACCTTC
>TRBV7-3|.|TRBJ2-2|.
CASSLAPGNTGELFF
TGTGCCAGCAGCTTAGCCCCGGGGAACACCGGGGAGCTGTTTTTT
>TRBV9|.|TRBJ1-2|.
CASNNGGLYGYTF
TGTGCCAGCAACAACGGGGGTCTGTATGGCTACACCTTC
>TRBV5-1|TRBD1|TRBJ1-2|.
CASSTGTAYLDYGYTF
TGCGCCAGCAGCACGGGGACAGCGTACCTCGACTATGGCTACACCTTC
>TRBV2|.|TRBJ2-1|.
CASAPESGSYNEQFF
TGTGCCAGCGCCCCGGAATCCGGGTCCTACAATGAGCAGTTCTTC
>TRBV28|TRBD2|TRBJ2-3|.
CASSLYRLAGGVNTQYF
TGTGCCAGCAGTTTATACCGGCTAGCGGGGGGGGTAAATACGCAGTATTTT
>TRBV6-5|.|TRBJ1-3|.
CASSLSRGYSGNTIYF
TGTGCCAGCAGTTTGAGCAGGGGCTACTCTGGAAACACCATATATTTT
>TRBV7-8|.|TRBJ1-1|.
CASSLRPREGTEAFF
TGTGCCAGCAGCTTACGTCCCAGGGAGGGGACTGAAGCTTTCTTT
>TRBV28|TRBD2|TRBJ2-7|.
CASSIRLAGGYPYEQYF
TGTGCCAGCAGTATTAGACTAGCGGGGGGCTATCCCTACGAGCAGTACTTC
>TRBV5-1|TRBD2|TRBJ2-1|once
CASSFSRGVGVYNEQFF
TGCGCCAGCAGCTTTTCGCGGGGGGTCGGGGTCTACAATGAGCAGTTCTTC
>TRBV30|.|TRBJ2-1|.
CAWSVRSEQFF
TGTGCCTGGAGTGTTCGGAGCGAGCAGTTCTTC
>TRBV5-8|.|TRBJ2-5|.
CASSLGLLGETQYF
TGTGCCAGCAGCTTGGGTCTGCTCGGAGAGACCCAGTACTTC
>TRBV7-9|.|TRBJ2-3|.
CASSLAGQAGTDTQYF
TGTGCCAGCAGCTTAGCGGGCCAGGCAGGCACAGATACGCAGTATTTT
>TRBV5-4|TRBD1|TRBJ1-5|few
CASSLGGDSNQPQHF
TGTGCCAGCAGCTTGGGTGGGGACAGTAATCAGCCCCAGCATTTT
>TRBV2|.|TRBJ2-7|.
CASSLAYLHEQYF
TGTGCCAGCAGTCTCGCCTACCTACACGAGCAGTACTTC
>TRBV6-5|.|TRBJ1-6|.
CASSPRTGMGSPLHF
TGTGCCAGCAGCCCTAGAACAGGGATGGGTTCACCCCTCCACTTT
>TRBV19|.|TRBJ1-2|.
CASSPNRENYGYTF
TGTGCCAGTAGTCCCAACAGAGAGAACTATGGCTACACCTTC
>TRBV5-1|TRBD2|TRBJ2-3|.
CASSLGSGRADTQYF
TGCGCCAGCAGCTTGGGAAGCGGGAGGGCAGATACGCAGTATTTT
>TRBV20-1|.|TRBJ2-7|few
CSAPIGGEQYF
TGCAGTGCCCCGATAGGGGGCGAGCAGTACTTC
>TRBV28|.|TRBJ2-7|.
CASSDSGEVYEQYF
TGTGCCAGCAGCGACAGTGGAGAAGTGTACGAGCAGTACTTC
>TRBV6-4|TRBD1|TRBJ1-2|.
CASRGDRDGYTF
TGTGCCAGCAGAGGGGACAGGGATGGCTACACCTTC
>TRBV7-8|TRBD2|TRBJ2-7|.
CASSLVPLGLAGGFNYEQYF
TGTGCCAGCAGCTTAGTCCCACTGGGACTAGCGGGGGGGTTCAACTACGAGCAGTACTTC
>TRBV11-2|.|TRBJ2-2|once
CASSLVEFTGELFF
TGTGCCAGCAGCTTAGTAGAGTTCACCGGGGAGCTGTTTTTT
>TRBV7-8|.|TRBJ2-7|.
CASSSHRVYEQYF
TGTGCCAGCAGCTCTCACAGGGTCTACGAGCAGTACTTC
>TRBV5-5|TRBD1|TRBJ2-1|.
CASSLAGGAYNEQFF
TGTGCCAGCAGCTTAGCAGGGGGCGCCTACAATGAGCAGTTCTTC
>TRBV11-2|TRBD1|TRBJ1-4|few
CASSPRQGEVELFF
TGTGCCAGCAGCCCCAGACAGGGAGAGGTTGAACTGTTTTTT